A selection of T cell receptor beta chains follows, all from one sample in a study of CD4+ T cells in melanoma. Clones were read by immunoSEQ multiplex PCR, and TCRdb kept only the in-frame ones, dropping some. The data hold 20,000 to 25,000 clones, with roughly four fifths observed a single time. The specimen sequenced was cells from a culture (not recorded whether cultured in vitro). These TCRs come from a human donor with melanoma. Both conserved end residues are part of each CDR3. The D gene is left open where the match is weak. Expanded clones get a size class; other rows say once, few or many, or leave the size out.

CDR3 protein	CDR3 DNA	D gene	clone size	V gene	J gene
CASSLTGSEQPQHF	TGTGCCAGCAGCTTGACAGGGTCGGAACAGCCCCAGCATTTT	NA	NA	TRBV5-6	TRBJ1-5
CASGLAGSRTGQFF	TGTGCCAGCGGGCTAGCGGGGTCTAGAACAGGGCAGTTCTTC	TRBD2	NA	TRBV19	TRBJ2-1
CASQPGTSYYNEQFF	TGTGCCAGCCAGCCCGGGACTAGCTATTACAATGAGCAGTTCTTC	TRBD2	NA	TRBV27	TRBJ2-1
CASTTPSTDTQYF	TGTGCCAGCACCACCCCTAGCACAGATACGCAGTATTTT	NA	few	TRBV19	TRBJ2-3
CASSLEAWDRGYTF	TGTGCCAGCAGCTTAGAGGCATGGGACAGAGGCTACACCTTC	TRBD1	once	TRBV11-2	TRBJ1-2
CAWKSFGLNYGYTF	TGTGCCTGGAAATCTTTCGGCCTTAACTATGGCTACACCTTC	NA	NA	TRBV30	TRBJ1-2
CSALHGTEAFF	TGCAGTGCTCTTCACGGGACTGAAGCTTTCTTT	NA	NA	TRBV20-1	TRBJ1-1
CASSRLPSPTGKETQYF	TGCGCCAGCAGCCGCCTGCCCAGTCCGACAGGGAAAGAGACCCAGTACTTC	TRBD1	NA	TRBV4-1	TRBJ2-5
CASRPGSAYEQYF	TGTGCCAGCAGACCAGGGAGCGCCTACGAGCAGTACTTC	NA	NA	TRBV6-5	TRBJ2-7
CASSLGGTGFDEQYF	TGTGCCAGCAGCCTCGGGGGGACAGGGTTCGACGAGCAGTACTTC	TRBD1	NA	TRBV5-4	TRBJ2-7
CASSPRLGEKLFF	TGTGCCAGCAGTCCAAGACTGGGGGAAAAACTGTTTTTT	NA	few	TRBV2	TRBJ1-4
CSVAPGTGLNTEAFF	TGCAGCGTTGCCCCCGGGACAGGTCTGAACACTGAAGCTTTCTTT	TRBD1	NA	TRBV29-1	TRBJ1-1
CSAQKGGDQPQHF	TGCAGCGCTCAGAAGGGAGGGGATCAGCCCCAGCATTTT	NA	NA	TRBV29-1	TRBJ1-5
CASREDRLLRGETQYF	TGTGCCAGCCGAGAGGATAGACTACTGAGGGGAGAGACCCAGTACTTC	NA	NA	TRBV7-8	TRBJ2-5
CASSLEPGRSYNSPLHF	TGTGCCAGCAGCTTAGAACCGGGACGGAGCTATAATTCACCCCTCCACTTT	NA	NA	TRBV7-2	TRBJ1-6
CASSQDSGQLYGYTF	TGCGCCAGCAGCCAAGACTCGGGACAGCTCTATGGCTACACCTTC	TRBD1	NA	TRBV4-1	TRBJ1-2
CAWKGSVKLFF	TGTGCCTGGAAAGGGTCGGTAAAACTGTTTTTT	NA	once	TRBV30	TRBJ1-4
CASSNDRGYYGYTF	TGTGCCAGCAGTAACGACAGGGGTTACTATGGCTACACCTTC	TRBD1	NA	TRBV6-5	TRBJ1-2
CASSWGTSGYQYF	TGTGCCAGCAGCTGGGGGACTAGCGGGTACCAGTACTTC	TRBD2	few	TRBV5-5	TRBJ2-7
CASSLRAAGETGELFF	TGCGCCAGCAGCTTGAGGGCAGCGGGGGAGACCGGGGAGCTGTTTTTT	TRBD2	NA	TRBV5-1	TRBJ2-2
CASSRDGELREKLFF	TGTGCCAGCAGCCGAGACGGGGAGTTGCGGGAAAAACTGTTTTTT	NA	NA	TRBV4-2	TRBJ1-4
CASSLGLGPQETQYF	TGTGCCAGCAGCTTGGGCCTGGGTCCCCAAGAGACCCAGTACTTC	NA	NA	TRBV5-6	TRBJ2-5
CASDRGGAREAFF	TGTGCCAGCGACCGCGGGGGGGCGCGTGAAGCTTTCTTT	NA	few	TRBV2	TRBJ1-1
CASSYDRDAAYEQYF	TGTGCCAGCAGCTACGACCGGGACGCCGCCTACGAGCAGTACTTC	NA	NA	TRBV11-2	TRBJ2-7
CASSDVPSTDTQYF	TGTGCCAGCAGTGACGTCCCTAGCACAGATACGCAGTATTTT	NA	NA	TRBV6-4	TRBJ2-3
CASSFIGQGETQYF	TGCGCCAGCAGCTTTATAGGACAGGGAGAGACCCAGTACTTC	TRBD1	NA	TRBV5-1	TRBJ2-5
CASSWDTETQYF	TGTGCCAGCAGCTGGGACACGGAGACCCAGTACTTC	NA	NA	TRBV5-6	TRBJ2-5
CASSLFPHTGGPNEKLFF	TGCGCCAGCAGCTTGTTCCCCCACACAGGAGGACCCAATGAAAAACTGTTTTTT	NA	NA	TRBV5-1	TRBJ1-4
CASSPTQGTQPQHF	TGTGCCAGCAGCCCAACACAGGGGACTCAGCCCCAGCATTTT	TRBD1	NA	TRBV7-8	TRBJ1-5
CASSFLLAGEIEQYF	TGTGCCAGCAGCTTCCTCCTAGCGGGGGAAATTGAGCAGTACTTC	TRBD2	few	TRBV7-2	TRBJ2-7
CASSLSGGVSYEQYF	TGTGCCAGCAGCTTAAGCGGGGGGGTCTCCTACGAGCAGTACTTC	TRBD2	NA	TRBV11-1	TRBJ2-7
CASSYGLEGNTIYF	TGTGCCAGCAGTTACGGTCTGGAAGGAAACACCATATATTTT	NA	once	TRBV6-5	TRBJ1-3
CASRGAGGYTF	TGTGCCAGCAGGGGAGCCGGGGGCTACACCTTC	NA	NA	TRBV6-1	TRBJ1-2
CASSLGTGDPSYNEQFF	TGCGCCAGCAGCTTGGGGACAGGGGACCCCTCCTACAATGAGCAGTTCTTC	TRBD1	NA	TRBV5-1	TRBJ2-1
CASSDRFLSNQPQHF	TGCGCCAGCAGTGACCGGTTTTTGAGCAATCAGCCCCAGCATTTT	NA	NA	TRBV10-2	TRBJ1-5
CASSGGGGSYNSPLHF	TGTGCCAGCAGTGGAGGAGGGGGCTCCTATAATTCACCCCTCCACTTT	NA	NA	TRBV2	TRBJ1-6
CSVEGGRGTDTQYF	TGCAGCGTTGAAGGGGGGCGAGGCACAGATACGCAGTATTTT	NA	NA	TRBV29-1	TRBJ2-3
CASQDRGDYSNQPQHF	TGTGCCAGCCAGGACAGGGGCGATTATAGCAATCAGCCCCAGCATTTT	TRBD1	NA	TRBV6-6	TRBJ1-5
CSVATVLGAKNIQYF	TGCAGCGTTGCAACGGTTTTAGGGGCCAAAAACATTCAGTACTTC	NA	NA	TRBV29-1	TRBJ2-4
CASSGSDNSPLHF	TGCGCCAGCAGTGGGTCGGATAATTCACCCCTCCACTTT	NA	NA	TRBV5-1	TRBJ1-6
CASSPSNYGYTF	TGTGCCAGCAGCCCCAGCAACTATGGCTACACCTTC	NA	few	TRBV6-5	TRBJ1-2
CASSVVVNTEAFF	TGTGCCAGCAGCGTAGTAGTTAACACTGAAGCTTTCTTT	NA	NA	TRBV9	TRBJ1-1
CASSRQGSYNEQFF	TGTGCCAGCAGCCGACAGGGCTCCTACAATGAGCAGTTCTTC	TRBD1	NA	TRBV2	TRBJ2-1
CASSRGLTEAFF	TGTGCCAGCAGCCGGGGGTTGACTGAAGCTTTCTTT	NA	few	TRBV7-2	TRBJ1-1
CASSLVNSPLHF	TGTGCCAGCAGTTTAGTTAATTCACCCCTCCACTTT	NA	few	TRBV28	TRBJ1-6
CASSPGTRNEQYF	TGCGCCAGCAGCCCCGGGACTAGAAACGAGCAGTACTTC	TRBD2	NA	TRBV5-1	TRBJ2-7
CASSQDLNTGELFF	TGTGCCAGCAGCCAGGACTTAAACACCGGGGAGCTGTTTTTT	NA	NA	TRBV6-6	TRBJ2-2
CASSPDWITDTQYF	TGTGCCAGCAGCCCGGACTGGATCACAGATACGCAGTATTTT	NA	NA	TRBV7-2	TRBJ2-3
CASSLRERGTEAFF	TGTGCCAGCAGCTTAAGGGAAAGGGGTACTGAAGCTTTCTTT	NA	once	TRBV7-2	TRBJ1-1
CASSFSGIRSYEQYF	TGTGCCAGCAGCTTTTCCGGCATTCGCTCCTACGAGCAGTACTTC	NA	NA	TRBV5-4	TRBJ2-7
CASSDRERNQPQHF	TGTGCCAGCAGTGACAGGGAGCGCAATCAGCCCCAGCATTTT	NA	NA	TRBV2	TRBJ1-5
CASSLKGQGRETQYF	TGCGCCAGCAGCTTGAAAGGACAGGGGCGAGAGACCCAGTACTTC	TRBD1	NA	TRBV5-1	TRBJ2-5
CASSPQGDTQYF	TGCGCCAGCAGCCCCCAGGGAGATACGCAGTATTTT	NA	NA	TRBV5-1	TRBJ2-3
CASSLGQEETQYF	TGCGCCAGCAGCTTGGGACAGGAAGAGACCCAGTACTTC	NA	once	TRBV5-1	TRBJ2-5
CASSPPNGRPQETQYF	TGTGCCAGCTCACCACCCAACGGCCGACCCCAAGAGACCCAGTACTTC	NA	NA	TRBV18	TRBJ2-5